This T cell receptor beta chain was sequenced for a study of neoadjuvant anti-PD-1 for oral cavity cancer. Comment on this clone: Germline is not matched at one junction end, which may reflect a read error.

The CDR3 sequence is 14 residues long. The germline gives CDR1 SSHAT, CDR2 FNYEAQ (reference sequence). Some clones are missing from TCRdb's copy, which holds only in-frame ones; the method was immunoSEQ multiplex PCR. Of about 72,000 clones listed, about 88% are singletons. Time point denoted: after neoadjuvant nivolumab, at surgical resection. The receptor was derived from a person between 40 and 85 years old with oral cavity squamous cell carcinoma. V and J are TRBV7-7 and TRBJ2-5, with D possibly matching TRBD2 (6 bases). The specimen comprised PBMCs, sampled after nivolumab (anti-PD-1) treatment. CDR3 residues: CASSLYGTLGTQYF. In DNA form, the CDR3 reads TGTGCTAGCAGCCTTTACGGGACTCTCGGGACCCAGTACTTC.